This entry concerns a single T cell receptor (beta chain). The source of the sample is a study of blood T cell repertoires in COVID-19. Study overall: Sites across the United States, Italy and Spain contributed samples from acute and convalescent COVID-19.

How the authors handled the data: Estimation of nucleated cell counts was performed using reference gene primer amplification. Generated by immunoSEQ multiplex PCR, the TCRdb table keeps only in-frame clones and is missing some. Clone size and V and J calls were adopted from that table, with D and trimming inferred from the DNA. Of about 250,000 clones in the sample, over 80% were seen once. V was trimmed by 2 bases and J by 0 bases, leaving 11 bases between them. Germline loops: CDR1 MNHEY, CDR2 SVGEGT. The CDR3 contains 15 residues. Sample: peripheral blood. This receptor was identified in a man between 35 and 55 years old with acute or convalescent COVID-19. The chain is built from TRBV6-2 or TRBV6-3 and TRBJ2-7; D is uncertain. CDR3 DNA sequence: TGTGCCAGCAGTTACGGTCCTCCGAGCTCCTACGAGCAGTACTTC. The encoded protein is CASSYGPPSSYEQYF.